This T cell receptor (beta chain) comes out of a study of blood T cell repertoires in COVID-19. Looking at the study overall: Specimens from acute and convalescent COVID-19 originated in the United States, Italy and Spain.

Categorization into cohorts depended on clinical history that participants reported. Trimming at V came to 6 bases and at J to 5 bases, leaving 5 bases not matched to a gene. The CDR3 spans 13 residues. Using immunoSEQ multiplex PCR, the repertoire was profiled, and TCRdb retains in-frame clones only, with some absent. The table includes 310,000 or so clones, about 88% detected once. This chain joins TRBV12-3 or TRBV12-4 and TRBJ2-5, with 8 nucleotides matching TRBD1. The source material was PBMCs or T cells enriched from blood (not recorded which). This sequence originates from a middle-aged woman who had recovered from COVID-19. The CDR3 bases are TGTGCCAGCAGCCCACAGGGGGTTGAGACCCAGTACTTC. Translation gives CASSPQGVETQYF.